This TCR beta chain was captured by sequencing in a study of post-analysis software for immune sequencing data. Study-level background: Progressive-relapsing, secondary progressive and relapsing-remitting multiple sclerosis were among the disease courses included.

Unique molecular identifiers were carried by the TCR beta cDNA libraries. About 500,000 cDNA molecules were obtained per 1 to 10 million input T cells. TCRdb analysed the PCR reads with MiXCR anew, one entry per CDR3 protein. The table includes approximately 690,000 distinct CDR3 sequences, more than 50% detected once. Regarding this clonotype: The target antigen is unknown.

V was shortened by 0 bases and J by 6 bases, with 7 bases between the two germline ends. Germline V gives CDR1 MGHRA, CDR2 YSYEKL. There are 13 residues in the CDR3. General study findings and limits: Four to six TRBV segments were significantly more frequent in patients than in controls. TRBV5-6, TRBV5-1 and TRBV20-1 were among these segments.

This chain uses TRBV4-1 with TRBJ2-3; D may be TRBD1 (6 bases). This TCR was recovered from a girl aged 2-10 years with multiple sclerosis. The sample consisted of blood. Here the CDR3 reads CASSQERGDTQYF. CDR3 bases: TGCGCCAGCAGCCAAGAGAGGGGGGATACGCAGTATTTT.